Following are 21 T cell receptor beta chains from one sample sequenced in a study of OX40 agonist ivuxolimab in advanced cancers. Profiling relied on immunoSEQ multiplex PCR, and the TCRdb table lists in-frame clones only, not all of them. Seen here are tens of thousands of clones, about 83% observed once, and the top ten hold less than 1.5%. The source was CD4+ or CD8+ T cells sorted from blood, collected in a trial of the OX40 agonist ivuxolimab. All receptors come from an adult with an advanced solid tumor such as melanoma, head and neck, liver or kidney cancer.

This clone has more than one count but fewer than ten. The chain is built from TRBV6-5 and TRBJ1-5; unclear D gene. This CDR3 region has 14 residues. Trimming pared 8 bases from V and 4 bases from J, leaving 15 bases between. CDR1 is MNHEY, CDR2 SVGAGI, per germline. CDR3 loop: CASGNPGDNQPQHF. Here the CDR3 DNA reads TGTGCCAGCGGTAATCCGGGAGATAATCAGCCCCAGCATTTT.

The CDR3 DNA follows: TGTGCCAGCAGTCCGAGACAGGGCATCTCTAATCAGCCCCAGCATTTT. This sequence encodes CASSPRQGISNQPQHF. V gene TRBV2 combines with J gene TRBJ1-5; 7 bases fit TRBD1. The CDR3 sequence is 16 residues long. The V gene end was trimmed by 5 bases and the J gene end by 4 bases; junction bases not matched to a gene: 11. The germline V gene encodes CDR1 SNHLY and CDR2 FYNNEI. Using reference TRBV2 and TRBJ1-5 for the parts outside the CDR3, the full variable domain is EPEVTQTPSHQVTQMGQEVILRCVPISNHLYFYWYRQILGQKVEFLVSFYNNEISEKSEIFDDQFSVERPDGSNFTLKIRSTKLEDSAMYFCASSPRQGISNQPQHFGDGTRLSIL.

J is TRBJ1-2 and V is TRBV5-8; 10 nucleotides agree with TRBD1. The CDR3 has 14 amino acids. CDR1 and CDR2 from the germline V gene are SGHTS and YDEGEE. V shed 4 bases, J shed 8 bases, and the junction held 8 bases outside the gene matches. CDR3 amino acids: CASSGGQGLGGYTF. In DNA form, the CDR3 reads TGTGCCAGCAGCGGGGGACAGGGGCTGGGAGGCTACACCTTC.

A single count supports this clone. The chain carries TRBV28 and TRBJ2-2, with 7 bases matching TRBD1. The junction had 13 bases not matched to a gene; V was cut back by 9 bases and J by 6 bases. Germline loops: CDR1 MDHEN, CDR2 SYDVKM. The CDR3 sequence is 15 residues long. The CDR3 loop is CASLPPQGKPGELFF. The CDR3 DNA reads as TGTGCCAGTTTGCCGCCACAGGGGAAACCCGGGGAGCTGTTTTTT.

The chain recombines TRBV27 with TRBJ1-3, with 7 bases that match TRBD1. This CDR3 region has 18 residues. V shed 6 bases and J 0 bases; nucleotides not matched to a gene: 14. Germline-derived CDR1 and CDR2 are MNHEY and SMNVEV (reference sequence). The CDR3: CASSRLNRGSSSGNTIYF. The CDR3 nucleotides read TGTGCCAGCAGCCGACTGAACAGGGGCTCGAGCTCTGGAAACACCATATATTTT.

V gene TRBV19 combines with J gene TRBJ1-1; D uncertain. This CDR3 spans 14 amino acids. Germline-derived CDR1 and CDR2 are LNHDA and SQIVND (reference sequence). The V end was cut by 1 base, the J end by 5 bases, with 11 bases between. The CDR3 sequence: CASSIAGPGTEAFF. Written as DNA, the CDR3 is TGTGCCAGTAGTATAGCCGGCCCTGGGACTGAAGCTTTCTTT. The whole variable domain, remainder taken from reference TRBV19 and TRBJ1-1, is DGGITQSPKYLFRKEGQNVTLSCEQNLNHDAMYWYRQDPGQGLRLIYYSQIVNDFQKGDIAEGYSVSREKKESFPLTVTSAQKNPTAFYLCASSIAGPGTEAFFGQGTRLTVV.

The chain employs TRBV27 and TRBJ1-2, with D possibly TRBD1 on 5 matching bases. CDR1 MNHEY and CDR2 SMNVEV come from the germline V gene (reference sequence). Trimming removed 0 bases from V and 4 bases from J, with 18 bases in between. The CDR3 extends over 17 amino acids. CDR3 amino acids: CASSLSGSRGGLYGYTF. The CDR3 nucleotides are TGTGCCAGCAGTTTATCAGGGAGTAGGGGTGGGCTCTATGGCTACACCTTC.

This clone was found once. The rearrangement links TRBV6-6 to TRBJ2-2; D call uncertain. The germline gives CDR1 MNHNY, CDR2 SVGAGI (reference sequence). The CDR3 loop spans 13 amino acids. V lost 6 bases to trimming and J lost 5 bases, with 10 bases between them. The CDR3 coding sequence is TGTGCCAGCAGCCCCTCCGGGACCGGGGAGCTGTTTTTT. It translates to CASSPSGTGELFF.

This rearrangement joins TRBV27 to TRBJ1-2; D is undetermined. This CDR3 comprises 14 residues. Germline V gene data show CDR1 as MNHEY and CDR2 as SMNVEV (reference sequence). V lost 6 bases to trimming and J lost 0 bases, with 11 bases between them. DNA of the CDR3: TGTGCCAGCAGAACAGCAACTTCTAACTATGGCTACACCTTC. It specifies CASRTATSNYGYTF.

The chain combines TRBV5-8 with TRBJ2-1; TRBD1 matches 7 bases. The CDR3 totals 15 residues. CDR1 and CDR2 from the germline V gene are SGHTS and YDEGEE. The V and J ends lost 0 bases and 4 bases, in that order; junction bases with no gene match: 4. CDR3 sequence reads: CASSLGDRLYNEQFF. The CDR3 DNA reads as TGTGCCAGCAGCTTGGGGGACAGACTGTACAATGAGCAGTTCTTC.

The V call is TRBV28, the J call TRBJ2-7; D is ambiguous. Germline lookup yields CDR1 MDHEN and CDR2 SYDVKM. CDR3 length: 14 amino acids. V was trimmed by 6 bases and J by 2 bases, leaving 14 bases between them. In nucleotides, the CDR3 is TGTGCCAGCAGGAACCCCGGCTCCCCCTACGAGCAGTACTTC. Translated, it gives CASRNPGSPYEQYF.

The chain couples TRBV7-9 to TRBJ2-1, with D unclear. Trimming pared 3 bases from V and 5 bases from J, leaving 5 bases between. Germline V lookup: CDR1 SEHNR, CDR2 FQNEAQ (reference sequence). The CDR3 is 12 amino acids. The CDR3 nucleotides are TGTGCCAGCAGCTTTGACAACAATGAGCAGTTCTTC. This codes for CASSFDNNEQFF.

This clone was recorded once. The J gene is TRBJ1-5, the V gene TRBV4-1; maybe TRBD1 (6 bases). Germline-derived CDR1 and CDR2 are MGHRA and YSYEKL. V lost 0 bases, J lost 3 bases, and 18 bases lay in between. This CDR3 region has 18 residues. The CDR3 spells CASSQDPLNRQVNQPQHF. Written as DNA, the CDR3 is TGCGCCAGCAGCCAAGACCCCCTGAATCGACAGGTCAATCAGCCCCAGCATTTT.

The chain links TRBV5-4 to TRBJ2-7; 8 bases map to TRBD1. V lost 4 bases to trimming and J lost 7 bases; unmatched junction nucleotides: 10. In germline, CDR1 is SGHNT, CDR2 YYREEE (reference sequence). This CDR3 region has 14 residues. CDR3 DNA sequence: TGTGCCAGCAGCCAGTTGACAGGGGAAGAAGAGCAGTACTTC. The encoded protein is CASSQLTGEEEQYF.

CDR3 residues: CASSRRETDTQYF. The CDR3 DNA is TGTGCCAGCAGCAGGCGAGAGACAGATACGCAGTATTTT. This rearrangement joins TRBV5-6 to TRBJ2-3; D not certain. The ends were cut back, 4 bases at V and 3 bases at J, with 9 bases in the middle. The CDR3 runs 13 residues. The germline V gene encodes CDR1 SGHDT and CDR2 YYEEEE.

The chain carries TRBV2 and TRBJ1-1; tentative D call: TRBD1 (5 bases). Germline loops: CDR1 SNHLY, CDR2 FYNNEI. CDR3 length: 15 residues. Trimming took 0 bases from V and 0 from J, leaving 8 bases between them. CDR3 amino acids: CASSEAGTLNTEAFF. The DNA for the CDR3 is TGTGCCAGCAGTGAAGCGGGGACCCTGAACACTGAAGCTTTCTTT.

This chain joins TRBV5-6 and TRBJ2-7; TRBD1 is a possible D gene (5 bases). V lost 3 bases and J 3 bases, leaving 13 bases between the germline ends. This CDR3 contains 14 residues. Germline lookup yields CDR1 SGHDT and CDR2 YYEEEE. The DNA of the CDR3 is TGTGCCAGCAGCTCAACAGGATTCGTCTACGAGCAGTACTTC. This gives the protein CASSSTGFVYEQYF.

The chain is built from TRBV9 and TRBJ2-3; a weak D match, TRBD2 (5 bases). V was trimmed by 1 base and J by 2 bases, leaving 8 bases between them. CDR1 SGDLS and CDR2 YYNGEE come from the germline V gene. This CDR3 is built from 14 residues. The CDR3 loop is CASSVSGVTDTQYF. Written as DNA, the CDR3 is TGTGCCAGCAGCGTATCCGGGGTCACAGATACGCAGTATTTT. Full variable domain (rest looked up from reference TRBV9 and TRBJ2-3): DSGVTQTPKHLITATGQRVTLRCSPRSGDLSVYWYQQSLDQGLQFLIQYYNGEERAKGNILERFSAQQFPDLHSELNLSSLELGDSALYFCASSVSGVTDTQYFGPGTRLTVL.

This chain uses TRBV19 with TRBJ1-3; D gene uncertain. Trimming took off 7 bases at V and 1 base at J, with 5 bases between the two ends. CDR3 length equals 12 residues. Germline V gene lookup returns CDR1 LNHDA and CDR2 SQIVND (reference sequence). The CDR3 region has the DNA TGTGCCAGTATAACATCTGGAAACACCATATATTTT. Residues: CASITSGNTIYF. Supplemented by reference TRBV19 and TRBJ1-3, the full variable domain reads DGGITQSPKYLFRKEGQNVTLSCEQNLNHDAMYWYRQDPGQGLRLIYYSQIVNDFQKGDIAEGYSVSREKKESFPLTVTSAQKNPTAFYLCASITSGNTIYFGEGSWLTVV.

The chain couples TRBV2 to TRBJ2-1; TRBD2 matches 11 bases. The germline gives CDR1 SNHLY, CDR2 FYNNEI. The CDR3 consists of 14 residues. After removal of 6 bases from V and 4 bases from J, the junction contained 2 bases not matched to a gene. CDR3 coding DNA: TGTGCCAGCAGGGGACTAGCGGTGTACAATGAGCAGTTCTTC. Encoded protein: CASRGLAVYNEQFF.

This clone was seen a handful of times. The sample contains more than one DNA sequence encoding this CDR3. V usage is TRBV30 and J usage is TRBJ2-3; D possibly corresponds to TRBD2 (5 bases). Trimming pared 0 bases from V and 5 bases from J, leaving 6 bases between. Germline assignment: CDR1 GTSNPN and CDR2 SVGIG (reference sequence). The CDR3 sequence is 12 residues long. The CDR3 DNA sequence: TGTGCCTGGAGTGTTGGAGGAGATACGCAGTATTTT. This gives the protein CAWSVGGDTQYF.